The sequence of this T cell receptor (beta chain) was determined in a study of CD8 T cells in Susac syndrome. Trimming pared 9 bases from V and 5 bases from J, leaving 16 bases between. The CDR3 loop spans 13 amino acids. Germline values: CDR1 SNHLY, CDR2 FYNNEI. Random hexamers were used to reverse transcribe about 0.5 to 1 ug of RNA. TCRdb fed the immunoSEQ multiplex PCR reads into MiXCR, producing one record per CDR3 protein. The sample consists of roughly 130,000 distinct CDR3 sequences, 90% to 95% of them appearing once. This TCR was sampled from a human donor in good health. This chain links TRBV2 with TRBJ2-5, with D perhaps matching TRBD1 (6 bases). The sequenced sample consisted of CD4+ T cells from PBMCs. In nucleotides, the CDR3 is TGTGCCAGTGGGGACATGGTCCTTGAGACCCAGTACTTC. Its translation is CASGDMVLETQYF.